The present TCR beta chain was sequenced within a study of Ad26.COV2.S vaccination and SARS-CoV-2 variants. As regards this clone: What it binds is not known.

Produced via immunoSEQ multiplex PCR; TCRdb's table is partial and in-frame only. This sample has hundreds of thousands of clones, with nearly 90% found just once. The treatment here: 19 received Ad26.COV2.S at low or high dose, single or two shots; 5 received placebo; per-sample allocation not given. Collection of the samples took place on day 63 after the first injection of vaccine or placebo. Its platform was an Ad26 vector, and its expressed antigen was Wuhan-strain SARS-CoV-2 spike. CDR1 and CDR2 (germline): SNHLY, FYNNEI. The V segment lost 5 bases and the J segment 3 bases; nucleotides outside the gene matches: 6. The CDR3 runs 15 residues. Overall study findings and caveats: Non-spike TCR breadth was similar in vaccine and placebo recipients.

The chain uses TRBV2 and TRBJ2-1, with TRBD2 matching 8 bases. The sequence came from a person between 18 and 59 years old who received the Ad26.COV2.S COVID-19 vaccine or a placebo. Source: peripheral blood, taken in a trial of Ad26.COV2.S vaccine versus placebo. CDR3 coding DNA: TGTGCCAGCAGTACTCTAGCGGGCAACTACAATGAGCAGTTCTTC. Translation gives CASSTLAGNYNEQFF.